Detailed here is one T cell receptor beta chain. Under the authors' procedure: Amplification from reference gene primers served as the basis for estimated nucleated cell counts. Sequencing used immunoSEQ multiplex PCR; TCRdb keeps in-frame clones, though not all of them. V and J calls and clone size come straight from that table; D and trimming were deduced from the DNA. This table holds a few hundred thousand clones, over 75% found once. The sample is drawn from a study of blood T cell repertoires in COVID-19. Study as a whole: Sources were T cells, B-cell-depleted T cells, or PBMCs; the material itself was cDNA or gDNA.

Per the germline V gene, CDR1 is MNHEY and CDR2 is SVGAGI. This CDR3 is 14 amino acids long. V lost 4 bases, J lost 1 base, and 10 bases lay in between. Cohort assignment relied on participant-reported clinical history. Two consecutive negative NP/OP PCR tests, clearance, or resolved symptoms defined Cohort 3 recovery. What was sequenced was PBMCs or T cells enriched from blood (not recorded which). The chain combines TRBV6-5 with TRBJ1-1, with unresolved D. The receptor's source is a woman aged 60 to 75 who had recovered from COVID-19. In DNA form, the CDR3 reads TGTGCCAGCAGTTCGCGCCGGGGGAACACTGAAGCTTTCTTT. Residues: CASSSRRGNTEAFF.